This T cell receptor beta chain is drawn from a study of blood T cell repertoires in COVID-19 (dated by TCRdb to between 2020 and 2021). Regarding the study in general: Collaborator samples came from the United States, Italy and Spain and covered acute and convalescent phases of COVID-19. The material from the prospective study consisted of cDNA or gDNA derived from T cells, B-cell-depleted T cells, or PBMCs. Sample metadata almost always included a de-identified subject ID, COVID-19 status, age in years and sex. The dataset comprised deeply sampled blood TCRbeta repertoires from subjects exposed to, actively infected with, or recovered from COVID-19. Where available, HLA class I and class II types were taken from metadata supplied by the sample provider and were not determined by assay-based typing. The samples were drawn from the first 160 participants of the ongoing ImmuneRACE study and from 950 to 1,500 subjects provided by 6 global collaborators. The repertoires were released in a freely available public database intended as a resource for research on the immune response to SARS-CoV-2. Study-level results and caveats: The quantity of clinical and demographic metadata differed by source and by participant and was supplied without curation.

V is pruned by 1 base and J by 6 bases, leaving 5 bases of the junction without a gene match. Including the terminal cysteine and phenylalanine, the CDR3 comprises 16 residues. This entry keeps only the CDR3 DNA: 48 bases, framed from base 1. From the germline V gene (reference sequence), CDR1 is LGHDT and CDR2 is YNNKEL. The collaborating institutions used their own protocols to collect whole blood in K2EDTA tubes. For TCRbeta analysis, collaborators shipped samples as frozen whole blood, isolated PBMCs, or DNA extracted from either of those sample types. This clone was observed once. No antigen is known for it. No base quality values were provided; no much bigger clone lies one nucleotide off. TCRbeta CDR3 regions were amplified from genomic DNA by means of the immunoSEQ Assay, a bias-controlled multiplex PCR. The authors processed their data as follows. Within the assay, amplification of reference gene primers was used to estimate how many nucleated cells each sample contained. To quantify the absolute abundance of each unique TCRbeta CDR3 rearrangement, sequence reads were collapsed and filtered. Productive Simpson clonality was computed per sample as the square root of Simpson's diversity index over productive rearrangements. Entries here come from immuneACCESS through TCRdb and include only in-frame sequences with V and J called. Some clones fail to appear in such tables; in the studies checked, an unresolved V gene covers under half of the shortfall, and the cause of the remainder is unknown. V, J and clone size reflect that table, while D and trimming were determined from the DNA. The sample table holds some 150,000 clones, of which approximately 80% were seen once. The biggest ten clones account for about 5% of the sample.

This clonotype was sampled from a woman aged 50 to 65 with acute or convalescent COVID-19. The rearranged chain carries TRBV3-1 (or the pseudogene TRBV3-2) and TRBJ1-6; TRBD1 aligns with 8 central bases. Sequencing was done on a sample of peripheral blood. The nucleotides are TGTGCCAGCAGCCAAGTAGGGGACAGGCTTAATTCACCCCTCCACTTT. It translates to CASSQVGDRLNSPLHF.